This T cell receptor beta chain appears in the sequencing data of a study of glioma-infiltrating T cells after dendritic cell vaccination. Broader study findings: TCR clonality showed no direct relationship with survival.

Input was approximately 2.2 ug genomic DNA, or all available if less. Primers: 60 V beta forward and 13 J beta reverse. Assay: immunoSEQ multiplex PCR; the TCRdb copy retains only in-frame clones and omits some. The data contain roughly 85,000 clones, 85% of them seen just once; the ten biggest clones take up over 6.5%. Documented time point: after dendritic cell vaccination, including at tumor progression/relapse. Selection required adequate fresh-frozen tumor tissue plus more than two years' survival data. To note about this clone: Its matching antigen is unknown.

CDR1 is SGHDN and CDR2 is FVKESK in the germline V gene. V was pared by 1 base and J by 3 bases, with 3 bases of the junction left unmatched. The CDR3 is 14 residues long. Sequenced material: blood, taken after dendritic cell vaccination. The TCR sequence derives from a human donor with glioblastoma. The V gene is TRBV14, the J gene TRBJ2-7; the match to TRBD2 covers 7 bases. CDR3 bases: TGTGCCAGCAGCCAAGTCGCGGGGGACTACGAGCAGTACTTC. Its protein is CASSQVAGDYEQYF.